A single sample is the source of the 12 T cell receptor beta chains below, sequenced in a study of post-analysis software for immune sequencing data. Study results and limitations: Five TRBV segments occurring more often in patients than controls included TRBV5-6, TRBV5-1 and TRBV20-1.

The antigens for these receptors are not known. Unique molecular identifiers were built into the TCR beta cDNA libraries. TCRdb independently ran MiXCR on the PCR reads; one entry per CDR3 protein. This sample carries around 400,000 distinct CDR3 sequences, approximately 39% of them seen once, and the ten largest clones take less than 8%. Sequenced: blood. The receptor source for this set is a girl aged 2 to 10 with multiple sclerosis.

CDR3 residues: CSVDSGTMSSEAFF. CDR3 in DNA: TGCAGCGTCGATTCCGGGACCATGTCATCTGAAGCTTTCTTT. This chain links TRBV29-1 with TRBJ1-1; D is perhaps TRBD1 (5 bases). Trimming took off 6 bases at V and 6 bases at J, with 20 bases between the two ends. Germline CDR1 and CDR2: SQVTM and ANQGSEA. This CDR3 comprises 14 residues.

This clonotype appeared many times. The chain uses TRBV4-3 and TRBJ2-1, with unresolved D. V shed 3 bases and J shed 1 base, with 7 bases lying between them. CDR3 length: 14 amino acids. Germline-derived CDR1 and CDR2 are LGHNA and YSLEER. CDR3 in amino acids: CASSQSDSYNEQFF. The CDR3 DNA reads TGCGCCAGCAGCCAGTCAGATTCCTACAATGAGCAGTTCTTC.

This clonotype was seen a handful of times. The chain carries TRBV29-1 and TRBJ1-1; no definite D call. CDR1 is SQVTM and CDR2 is ANQGSEA in the germline V gene. The CDR3 runs to 12 residues. The V gene lost 3 bases and the J gene lost 1 base, with 6 bases spanning the gap. CDR3 nucleotide sequence: TGCAGCGTTGAGATGAGGAACACTGAAGCTTTCTTT. Translation: CSVEMRNTEAFF.

This clonotype has a single count. The chain carries TRBV4-1 and TRBJ2-2, with D uncertain. Trimming took off 3 bases at V and 0 bases at J, with 11 bases between the two ends. This CDR3 contains 16 residues. CDR1 is MGHRA and CDR2 is YSYEKL in the germline V gene. CDR3 residues: CASSQRRNSNTGELFF. The CDR3 DNA reads as TGCGCCAGCAGCCAGAGGCGGAACTCGAACACCGGGGAGCTGTTTTTT.

V gene TRBV28 combines with J gene TRBJ2-3; 14 bases are shared with TRBD2. V was pared by 5 bases and J by 5 bases, with 9 bases of the junction left unmatched. Germline lookup yields CDR1 MDHEN and CDR2 SYDVKM. CDR3 length equals 17 residues. The CDR3 DNA reads as TGTGCCAGCAGTGCCCCCGGGACTAGCGGGGGAATAGATACGCAGTATTTT. Translation: CASSAPGTSGGIDTQYF.

The CDR3 DNA sequence: TGCAGCGTTAATCGAAAGCTAAGCACAGATACGCAGTATTTT. It is translated as CSVNRKLSTDTQYF. The chain carries TRBV29-1 and TRBJ2-3; D unclear. V dropped 5 bases and J dropped 0 bases, with 12 bases sitting between them. CDR1 and CDR2 (germline): SQVTM, ANQGSEA. This CDR3 spans 14 amino acids.

This clonotype was picked up a small number of times. The chain recombines TRBV28 with TRBJ2-7; no firm D call. The CDR3 is made up of 14 amino acids. V dropped 5 bases and J dropped 5 bases, with 16 bases sitting between them. Germline CDR1 and CDR2: MDHEN and SYDVKM. The chain's CDR3 is CASSLLYEEDEQYF. The CDR3 DNA is TGTGCCAGCAGTCTCCTATACGAGGAAGACGAGCAGTACTTC. Looking up the rest from reference TRBV28 and TRBJ2-7 gives the full variable domain: DVKVTQSSRYLVKRTGEKVFLECVQDMDHENMFWYRQDPGLGLRLIYFSYDVKMKEKGDIPEGYSVSREKKERFSLILESASTNQTSMYLCASSLLYEEDEQYFGPGTRLTVT.

This clonotype came up a few times. The V call is TRBV4-1, the J call TRBJ2-7; either TRBD1 or TRBD2 may supply D (5 bases each). V was pared by 5 bases and J by 4 bases, with 21 bases between. The CDR3 runs 16 residues. Germline CDR1 MGHRA, CDR2 YSYEKL. The CDR3 loop is CASSNRGQTSFYEQYF. CDR3 nucleotide sequence: TGCGCCAGCAGCAACCGGGGCCAAACCTCCTTTTACGAGCAGTACTTC.

The CDR3 sequence is CASSPGTGDPFNEKLFF. CDR3 nucleotide sequence: TGTGCCAGCAGTCCAGGGACAGGGGACCCGTTTAATGAAAAACTGTTTTTT. This chain joins TRBV27 and TRBJ1-4; 10 nucleotides align to TRBD1. V lost 5 bases, J lost 4 bases, and 10 bases stayed unmatched. Germline CDR1 reads MNHEY; CDR2 reads SMNVEV (reference sequence). The CDR3 runs to 17 residues.

The V gene is TRBV6-4, the J gene TRBJ1-6; a weak D match, TRBD1 (6 bases). In germline, CDR1 is MRHNA, CDR2 SNTAGT. The CDR3 spans 14 residues. V was shortened by 6 bases and J by 10 bases, with 16 bases between the two germline ends. The chain's CDR3 is CASRDSHGGSPLHF. In DNA, the CDR3 is TGTGCCAGCAGGGACAGCCACGGGGGCTCACCCCTCCACTTT.

The chain couples TRBV29-1 to TRBJ2-5; perhaps D is TRBD1 or TRBD2 (5 bases each). Between the trimmed V and J ends, which lost 6 bases and 0 bases, there was a span of 11 bases. Germline loops: CDR1 SQVTM, CDR2 ANQGSEA. This CDR3 is 13 amino acids long. The CDR3 nucleotides are TGCAGCGTACGGGGACGGCACCAAGAGACCCAGTACTTC. The encoded protein is CSVRGRHQETQYF.

The rearrangement uses TRBV6-5 and TRBJ1-2; tentatively, D is TRBD1 (5 bases). Trimming left V 8 bases short and J 4 bases short, with 8 bases between. This CDR3 has 11 amino acids. Looked up from germline, CDR1 is MNHEY and CDR2 is SVGAGI. This chain's CDR3 is CASGTTYGYTF. CDR3 DNA sequence: TGTGCCAGCGGGACCACCTATGGCTACACCTTC.